This is a list of T cell receptor beta chains from one sample in a study of blood T cell repertoires in COVID-19. Only in-frame clones appear in the TCRdb table, and some are missing; sequencing was by immunoSEQ multiplex PCR. The sample includes 150,000 to 200,000 clones, roughly four fifths seen only once; the top ten take 9% to 15%. Sequencing was done on a sample of peripheral blood. These receptors all stem from a woman aged 80 or over with COVID-19, enrolled during active disease. CDR3s include the opening cysteine and the closing phenylalanine or tryptophan. Each record gives: J gene, V gene, D gene, clone size, CDR3 DNA, CDR3 protein. The D gene is left open where the match is weak. Clone sizes are given selectively: once, few, many, or a class where the clone is expanded.

j_gene: TRBJ1-2; v_gene: TRBV2; d_gene: -; abundance: -; CDR3nt: TGTGCCAGCAGTGTAAGCCTAAGCAGGTTCTATGGCTACACCTTC; CDR3aa: CASSVSLSRFYGYTF
j_gene: TRBJ1-1; v_gene: TRBV6-5; d_gene: -; abundance: once; CDR3nt: TGTGCCAGCAGCTCCCCCTGGGCCACTGAAGCTTTCTTT; CDR3aa: CASSSPWATEAFF
j_gene: TRBJ2-3; v_gene: TRBV5-1; d_gene: -; abundance: -; CDR3nt: TGCGCCAGCAGCCCCGGCACAGATACGCAGTATTTT; CDR3aa: CASSPGTDTQYF
j_gene: TRBJ2-3; v_gene: TRBV2; d_gene: -; abundance: -; CDR3nt: TGTGCCAGCAGCGTGCTAGGAATTCACACAGATACGCAGTATTTT; CDR3aa: CASSVLGIHTDTQYF
j_gene: TRBJ2-3; v_gene: TRBV6-2/TRBV6-3; d_gene: TRBD2; abundance: -; CDR3nt: TGTGCCAGCACCCCACTAGCGGGAGCGGCGACAGATACGCAGTATTTT; CDR3aa: CASTPLAGAATDTQYF
j_gene: TRBJ1-1; v_gene: TRBV11-2; d_gene: -; abundance: -; CDR3nt: TGTGCCAGCAGCTACACTGATCAGGGTGAAGCTTTCTTT; CDR3aa: CASSYTDQGEAFF
j_gene: TRBJ2-7; v_gene: TRBV11-3; d_gene: TRBD1; abundance: -; CDR3nt: TGTGCCAGCAGCTTAGGGGGGACAGGCCTCTACGAGCAGTACTTC; CDR3aa: CASSLGGTGLYEQYF
j_gene: TRBJ2-3; v_gene: TRBV28; d_gene: -; abundance: -; CDR3nt: TGTGCCAGCAGTACCCAGGGGCTCGGTACAGATACGCAGTATTTT; CDR3aa: CASSTQGLGTDTQYF
j_gene: TRBJ1-5; v_gene: TRBV28; d_gene: -; abundance: -; CDR3nt: TGTGCCAGCAGTTTATTGGGGGGGGCTGGGCCCCAGCATTTT; CDR3aa: CASSLLGGAGPQHF
j_gene: TRBJ1-2; v_gene: TRBV5-6; d_gene: TRBD1; abundance: -; CDR3nt: TGTGCCAGCAACTCACAGGGGGCAGGCTATGGCTACACCTTC; CDR3aa: CASNSQGAGYGYTF
j_gene: TRBJ2-1; v_gene: TRBV14; d_gene: TRBD1; abundance: -; CDR3nt: TGTGCCAGCAGCAGGGGGCGGCACAATGAGCAGTTCTTC; CDR3aa: CASSRGRHNEQFF
j_gene: TRBJ2-1; v_gene: TRBV4-2; d_gene: TRBD1; abundance: few; CDR3nt: TGTGCCAGCAGCCATCCCGGGACAGGGGAGCAGTTCTTC; CDR3aa: CASSHPGTGEQFF
j_gene: TRBJ2-7; v_gene: TRBV28; d_gene: TRBD2; abundance: once; CDR3nt: TGTGCCAGCAGTCTTAGCGGGAGGGGCTACGAGCAGTACTTC; CDR3aa: CASSLSGRGYEQYF
j_gene: TRBJ2-7; v_gene: TRBV6-5; d_gene: TRBD1; abundance: -; CDR3nt: TGTGCCAGCAGTACTCGACAGGGGGGCGAGCAGTACTTC; CDR3aa: CASSTRQGGEQYF